This T cell receptor (beta chain) emerged from a study of shared clonotypes between healthy human individuals. Study-wide results and limits: Clonotype sharing across donors was expected to vary with sequencing depth.

The CDR3 spans 12 residues. The germline CDR1 and CDR2 sequences are GTSNPN and SVGIG (reference sequence). Trimming stripped 3 bases from V and 7 bases from J, with 13 bases between. About this clone: Its antigen remains unidentified. The same CDR3 is also encoded by other DNA sequences in this sample.

Only in-frame clones appear in the TCRdb table, and some are missing; sequencing was by immunoSEQ multiplex PCR. This table has 2 million to 2.5 million clones, approximately 94% appearing once. V and J are TRBV30 and TRBJ2-7; D is perhaps TRBD1 (5 bases). The sequenced sample consisted of naive CD4+ T cells sorted from blood. The subset is: CD45RA+ positively selected. This TCR was sampled from a man younger than 35 in good health. The CDR3 sequence: CAWSVRPGEQYF. The CDR3 nucleotides read TGTGCCTGGAGCGTAAGGCCAGGGGAGCAGTACTTC.